The 28 T cell receptor beta chains below were found in one sample sequenced in a study of blood T cell repertoires in COVID-19 (dated by TCRdb to the early 2020s). Library prep was done by the immunoSEQ multiplex PCR assay. The immuneACCESS repertoire file appears here via TCRdb, limited to in-frame rearrangements. These files lack a portion of the clones; in checked studies, under half of the deficit traces to unresolved V genes, and the cause of the others is not known. In all, the sample holds about 260,000 clones, and 88% of those were seen once. Jointly, the top ten make up about 0.65% of the sample. Specimen: peripheral blood. All receptors derive from a human donor in a cohort sampled during active COVID-19.

The rearrangement links TRBV10-3 to TRBJ1-2, with D perhaps matching TRBD1 (5 bases). This CDR3 has 13 residues. Between the trimmed V and J ends, which lost 11 bases and 0 bases, there was a span of 13 bases. Germline V lookup: CDR1 ENHRY, CDR2 SYGVKD. The CDR3 coding sequence is TGTGCCCTCCGAGGGGAGGCTAACTATGGCTACACCTTC. It yields the protein CALRGEANYGYTF.

The gene calls are TRBV5-1 and TRBJ2-7; D is possibly TRBD1 (7 bases). CDR1 is SGHRS, CDR2 YFSETQ, per germline. V was cut by 4 bases and J by 6 bases, with 20 bases left in between. The CDR3 extends over 15 amino acids. The CDR3 coding sequence is TGCGCCAGCAGCCTGGGCCCTCGCCAGGGGGGCGAGCAGTACTTC. Its translation is CASSLGPRQGGEQYF. Drawing the rest from reference TRBV5-1 and TRBJ2-7, the complete variable domain is KAGVTQTPRYLIKTRGQQVTLSCSPISGHRSVSWYQQTPGQGLQFLFEYFSETQRNKGNFPGRFSGRQFSNSRSEMNVSTLELGDSALYLCASSLGPRQGGEQYFGPGTRLTVT.

The chain carries TRBV18 and TRBJ2-7; D is unclear. The CDR3 extends over 13 amino acids. CDR1 KGHSH and CDR2 LQKENI come from the germline V gene. The germline V and J ends were trimmed by 3 bases and 3 bases, with 9 bases remaining between them. CDR3 nucleotide sequence: TGTGCCAGCTCACCTCCCGCAGACTACGAGCAGTACTTC. It encodes CASSPPADYEQYF.

The chain couples TRBV5-1 to TRBJ1-1; D is uncertain. CDR1 and CDR2 from the germline V gene are SGHRS and YFSETQ. V was clipped by 0 bases and J by 7 bases, with 10 bases between them. The CDR3 loop spans 13 amino acids. For the CDR3, the DNA is TGCGCCAGCAGCTTGGCAGGAAACGGTGAAGCTTTCTTT. Amino acids: CASSLAGNGEAFF.

V gene TRBV2 combines with J gene TRBJ2-1; 7 bases agree with TRBD1. This CDR3 spans 15 amino acids. The trim removed 8 bases at V and 6 bases at J, leaving 13 bases unmatched. Germline CDR1 SNHLY, CDR2 FYNNEI. The CDR3 here is CASGPPGQRGNEQFF. CDR3 bases: TGTGCCAGCGGGCCCCCGGGACAGCGAGGCAATGAGCAGTTCTTC.

The genes are TRBV7-2 and TRBJ1-4, with 9 nucleotides matching TRBD1. CDR1 is SGHTA and CDR2 is FQGNSA in the germline V gene. With 5 bases clipped from V and 5 bases from J, the junction kept 6 bases outside the gene matches. The CDR3 runs to 15 residues. The CDR3 nucleotides read TGTGCCAGCAGCGTCTCGGGACAGGGAAATGAAAAACTGTTTTTT. This codes for CASSVSGQGNEKLFF.

The table lists this clone with a few counts. The J gene is TRBJ1-1, the V gene TRBV7-2; possibly TRBD1 for D (5 bases). Between the trimmed V and J ends, which lost 5 bases and 2 bases, there was a span of 21 bases. From germline, CDR1 is SGHTA and CDR2 FQGNSA. CDR3 length: 17 amino acids. CDR3 region: CASSLTVSNHFNTEAFF. The CDR3 region has the DNA TGTGCCAGCAGCCTGACAGTCTCGAACCATTTTAACACTGAAGCTTTCTTT. Together with reference TRBV7-2 and TRBJ1-1, the CDR3 gives the full variable domain: GAGVSQSPSNKVTEKGKDVELRCDPISGHTALYWYRQSLGQGLEFLIYFQGNSAPDKSGLPSDRFSAERTGGSVSTLTIQRTQQEDSAVYLCASSLTVSNHFNTEAFFGQGTRLTVV.

This clone is a singleton in its sample. The chain is built from TRBV27 and TRBJ1-1, with 9 bases aligning to TRBD1. Germline values: CDR1 MNHEY, CDR2 SMNVEV (reference sequence). The junction had 6 bases not matched to a gene; V was cut back by 6 bases and J by 4 bases. The CDR3 is made up of 14 amino acids. Written as DNA, the CDR3 is TGTGCCAGCAGGCCACAGGGGGCGACCACTGAAGCTTTCTTT. It yields the protein CASRPQGATTEAFF.

A few counts support this clone. This sequence joins TRBV2 and TRBJ2-4; 9 bases align to TRBD1. CDR1 SNHLY and CDR2 FYNNEI come from the germline V gene. The CDR3 runs 14 residues. Trimming at V came to 3 bases and at J to 10 bases, leaving 7 bases not matched to a gene. As DNA, the CDR3 is TGTGCCAGCAGTGAGAGGGACAGGGTCACGATTCAGTACTTC. Residues: CASSERDRVTIQYF.

The table lists this clone with a few counts. The V gene is TRBV7-9, the J gene TRBJ2-7; D is possibly TRBD1 (6 bases). Germline CDR1 SEHNR, CDR2 FQNEAQ (reference sequence). Trimming pared 2 bases from V and 5 bases from J, leaving 13 bases between. CDR3 size: 14 residues. This CDR3 reads CASSLQGNQDEQYF. DNA for the CDR3: TGTGCCAGCAGCTTACAGGGGAATCAGGACGAGCAGTACTTC.

V gene TRBV14 combines with J gene TRBJ2-2, with 13 bases lining up with TRBD2. The germline V gene encodes CDR1 SGHDN and CDR2 FVKESK. J was trimmed by 4 bases and V by 1 base; bases with no gene match: 9. The CDR3 is 19 amino acids. The CDR3: CASSQAPGLAGLLTGELFF. CDR3 in DNA: TGTGCCAGCAGCCAAGCCCCGGGACTAGCGGGACTACTCACCGGGGAGCTGTTTTTT.

CDR3 DNA sequence: TGTGCCAGCAGCACCAGCCAGACGTCTAGGCAGTACTTC. Translated: CASSTSQTSRQYF. The chain recombines TRBV5-4 with TRBJ2-7; no clear D. CDR1 and CDR2 from the germline V gene are SGHNT and YYREEE (reference sequence). V shed 4 bases and J shed 9 bases, with 17 bases lying between them. CDR3 size: 13 residues.

This sequence joins TRBV5-4 and TRBJ1-2; D gene ambiguous. In germline, CDR1 is SGHNT, CDR2 YYREEE (reference sequence). The CDR3 is 15 residues long. The V gene lost 5 bases and the J gene lost 4 bases, with 18 bases spanning the gap. CDR3: CASRETAVPLYGYTF. The CDR3 DNA reads as TGTGCCAGCAGAGAAACAGCTGTTCCTCTCTATGGCTACACCTTC.

V and J are TRBV5-6 and TRBJ2-7; D not certain. V lost 1 base to trimming and J lost 0 bases, with 5 bases between them. Germline CDR1 is SGHDT and CDR2 is YYEEEE. The CDR3 has 13 residues. Here the CDR3 DNA reads TGTGCCAGCAGCTTGTGGAGCTCCTACGAGCAGTACTTC. Encoded protein: CASSLWSSYEQYF.

V is TRBV30 and J is TRBJ1-6, with a tentative D call TRBD1 (5 bases). The length of the CDR3 is 12 residues. Germline lookup yields CDR1 GTSNPN and CDR2 SVGIG (reference sequence). Trimming shortened V by 3 bases and J by 12 bases, and 12 bases separated the two germline ends. The CDR3 coding sequence is TGTGCCTGGAGGGTAGGCGGGGGACCCCTCCACTTT. It encodes CAWRVGGGPLHF.

The genes are TRBV15 and TRBJ1-4, with TRBD1 matching 8 bases. Germline assignment: CDR1 LNHNV and CDR2 YYDKDF (reference sequence). With 5 bases clipped from V and 4 bases from J, the junction kept 3 bases outside the gene matches. The CDR3 has 14 amino acids. The CDR3 DNA is TGTGCCACCAGCCGGGACAGGAATAATGAAAAACTGTTTTTT. The encoded protein is CATSRDRNNEKLFF.

J is TRBJ1-5 and V is TRBV2, with D tentatively TRBD1 (5 bases). The germline V gene encodes CDR1 SNHLY and CDR2 FYNNEI. The V and J ends lost 5 bases and 2 bases respectively, with 10 bases between them. The CDR3 consists of 14 residues. The CDR3 protein is CASSPGVGNQPQHF. The CDR3 nucleotides read TGTGCCAGCAGTCCGGGGGTAGGCAATCAGCCCCAGCATTTT.

This rearrangement joins TRBV4-1 to TRBJ1-1; D gene ambiguous. The CDR3 consists of 14 residues. V lost 4 bases and J 6 bases, leaving 15 bases between the germline ends. From germline, CDR1 is MGHRA and CDR2 YSYEKL. The CDR3 spells CASSRALPEPEAFF. CDR3 nucleotides: TGCGCCAGCAGCCGAGCCCTCCCCGAACCTGAAGCTTTCTTT.

The chain is built from TRBV6-2 or TRBV6-3 and TRBJ2-2, with TRBD2 identical over 13 bases. The V gene's germline CDR1 is MNHEY and CDR2 SVGEGT. V lost 5 bases to trimming and J lost 5 bases; unmatched junction nucleotides: 5. The CDR3 spans 16 residues. The CDR3 sequence is CASSDGLAGVTGELFF. The CDR3 nucleotides read TGTGCCAGCAGTGATGGACTAGCGGGGGTGACCGGGGAGCTGTTTTTT.

The gene calls are TRBV29-1 and TRBJ1-2; 10 bases match TRBD1. The CDR3 loop spans 16 amino acids. The germline V gene encodes CDR1 SQVTM and CDR2 ANQGSEA. V shed 0 bases, J shed 2 bases, and the junction held 6 bases outside the gene matches. The CDR3 nucleotides are TGCAGCGTTGAAGATATAGTGACAGGGGGCAACTATGGCTACACCTTC. This codes for CSVEDIVTGGNYGYTF.

This chain links TRBV29-1 with TRBJ1-1; 7 bases agree with TRBD1. The CDR3 spans 13 residues. Germline trimming cut 3 bases from V and 3 bases from J; bases unmatched to any gene: 4. In germline, CDR1 is SQVTM, CDR2 ANQGSEA. The CDR3 protein is CSVEDGQDTEAFF. The DNA for the CDR3 is TGCAGCGTTGAGGATGGACAGGACACTGAAGCTTTCTTT. The full variable domain, rest sourced from reference TRBV29-1 and TRBJ1-1, is SAVISQKPSRDICQRGTSLTIQCQVDSQVTMMFWYRQQPGQSLTLIATANQGSEATYESGFVIDKFPISRPNLTFSTLTVSNMSPEDSSIYLCSVEDGQDTEAFFGQGTRLTVV.

The chain recombines TRBV28 with TRBJ1-2; no firm D call. In germline, CDR1 is MDHEN, CDR2 SYDVKM. The V and J ends lost 3 bases and 0 bases respectively, with 11 bases between them. This CDR3 contains 15 residues. The CDR3 bases are TGTGCCAGCAGTTTTGCGGTACCAGCTAACTATGGCTACACCTTC. Its protein is CASSFAVPANYGYTF.

The V and J genes are TRBV19 and TRBJ1-5, with D unresolved. Per germline, CDR1 LNHDA and CDR2 SQIVND (reference sequence). The V gene lost 3 bases and the J gene lost 3 bases, with 12 bases spanning the gap. The CDR3 spans 15 residues. CDR3 region: CASSIGPGINQPQHF. CDR3 in DNA: TGTGCCAGTAGTATTGGGCCGGGGATCAATCAGCCCCAGCATTTT.

This sequence joins TRBV6-5 and TRBJ2-5; 8 nucleotides match TRBD2. The junction had 13 bases not matched to a gene; V was cut back by 11 bases and J by 5 bases. CDR1 is MNHEY and CDR2 is SVGAGI in the germline V gene. The CDR3 consists of 14 residues. For the CDR3, the DNA is TGTGCCTCATTTAAGCGGGGGCATCGGGAGACCCAGTACTTC. As protein: CASFKRGHRETQYF.

The chain has TRBV6-6 and TRBJ1-1; possible D gene TRBD1, 6 bases. This CDR3 is 15 amino acids long. V lost 0 bases, J lost 11 bases, and 19 bases lay in between. From germline, CDR1 is MNHNY and CDR2 SVGAGI (reference sequence). The CDR3, as DNA: TGTGCCAGCAGTTACTCGAAGGGGGAGATGGGTTCCGCTTTCTTT. Encoded protein: CASSYSKGEMGSAFF.

The chain uses TRBV4-1 and TRBJ1-6; D not resolved. The CDR3 spans 14 residues. The germline V gene has CDR1 MGHRA and CDR2 YSYEKL. V shed 0 bases and J shed 6 bases, with 6 bases lying between them. The CDR3 nucleotides are TGCGCCAGCAGCCAAGAGGCAGTTAATTCACCCCTCCACTTT. This gives the protein CASSQEAVNSPLHF.

The chain uses TRBV9 and TRBJ1-3; D uncertain. This CDR3 is built from 13 residues. Trimming left V 2 bases short and J 2 bases short, with 5 bases between. Germline loops: CDR1 SGDLS, CDR2 YYNGEE. CDR3 residues: CASSVAAGNTIYF. Written as DNA, the CDR3 is TGTGCCAGCAGCGTGGCCGCTGGAAACACCATATATTTT.

The V call is TRBV12-3 or TRBV12-4, the J call TRBJ1-4; no definite D call. The ends were cut back, 8 bases at V and 4 bases at J, with 11 bases in the middle. CDR3 size: 13 residues. CDR3 sequence (DNA): TGTGCCAGCCTCACCACAGATAATGAAAAACTGTTTTTT. This encodes CASLTTDNEKLFF.